The next 16 T cell receptor beta chains were all read from a single sample in a study of blood T cell repertoires in COVID-19. The protocol was immunoSEQ multiplex PCR, while the TCRdb copy is restricted to in-frame clones and leaves out a portion. The sample yields roughly 32,000 clones, roughly nine tenths seen once. Sequenced: peripheral blood. These receptors originate from a man aged 50 or older with active or convalescent COVID-19.

This clone was seen once. The gene calls are TRBV12-3 or TRBV12-4 and TRBJ2-1; D unclear. V shed 2 bases and J shed 9 bases, with 11 bases lying between them. This CDR3 region has 13 residues. The CDR3 sequence is CASSLSHLREQFF. In nucleotides, the CDR3 is TGTGCCAGCAGTTTATCGCACTTACGTGAGCAGTTCTTC.

This chain joins TRBV5-8 and TRBJ2-1, with D hard to call. This CDR3 has 13 residues. The germline V gene encodes CDR1 SGHTS and CDR2 YDEGEE. Trimming took 3 bases from V and 3 from J, leaving 7 bases between them. The CDR3 DNA sequence: TGTGCCAGCAGCTCATACAGCTACAATGAGCAGTTCTTC. Translated: CASSSYSYNEQFF.

This clone was recorded only once. The V gene is TRBV7-2, the J gene TRBJ2-7, with TRBD1 matching 11 bases. The CDR3 is 14 residues long. Germline CDR1 and CDR2: SGHTA and FQGNSA. Trimming took 1 base from V and 6 from J; bases not matched to a gene: 2. CDR3 protein: CASSLVGTGGEQYF. CDR3 sequence (DNA): TGTGCCAGCAGCTTAGTTGGGACAGGGGGCGAGCAGTACTTC.

This clone has only a few counts. The chain is built from TRBV19 and TRBJ2-5; D gene unclear. Trimming shortened V by 6 bases and J by 0 bases, and 11 bases separated the two germline ends. This CDR3 comprises 14 residues. Germline CDR1 LNHDA, CDR2 SQIVND (reference sequence). In DNA, the CDR3 is TGTGCCAGTAGCCATTTTCAGTACCAAGAGACCCAGTACTTC. Protein sequence: CASSHFQYQETQYF.

The CDR3 nucleotides read TGCAGCGTTATTCAGGGGGCCACCGGGGAGCTGTTTTTT. It encodes CSVIQGATGELFF. This chain links TRBV29-1 with TRBJ2-2, with 8 bases fitting TRBD1. Germline V CDR1 and CDR2: SQVTM, ANQGSEA. V shed 5 bases, J shed 4 bases, and the junction held 3 bases outside the gene matches. CDR3 length: 13 amino acids.

V and J are TRBV27 and TRBJ1-6; TRBD1 aligns across 10 bases. Germline CDR1 reads MNHEY; CDR2 reads SMNVEV (reference sequence). V shed 6 bases and J 2 bases; nucleotides not matched to a gene: 1. The CDR3 covers 15 residues. The CDR3 here is CASSDRGPYNSPLHF. CDR3 coding DNA: TGTGCCAGCAGCGACAGGGGGCCCTATAATTCACCCCTCCACTTT.

This clone was seen only once. V usage is TRBV19 and J usage is TRBJ2-4; 8 bases fit TRBD2. The CDR3 is made up of 15 amino acids. Germline V gene lookup returns CDR1 LNHDA and CDR2 SQIVND (reference sequence). V lost 3 bases to trimming and J lost 1 base; unmatched junction nucleotides: 2. The CDR3 loop reads CASSMSGGAKNIQYF. As DNA, the CDR3 is TGTGCCAGTAGTATGTCGGGGGGGGCCAAAAACATTCAGTACTTC.

This chain connects TRBV19 to TRBJ2-1; 11 nucleotides line up with TRBD2. Per germline, CDR1 LNHDA and CDR2 SQIVND (reference sequence). Trimming cost V 3 bases and J 0 bases; bases outside gene matches: 4. CDR3 length: 17 residues. Written as DNA, the CDR3 is TGTGCCAGTAGTATCGGACTAGCGGGTCTCTCCTACAATGAGCAGTTCTTC. Translated, it gives CASSIGLAGLSYNEQFF. Together with reference TRBV19 and TRBJ2-1, the CDR3 gives the full variable domain: DGGITQSPKYLFRKEGQNVTLSCEQNLNHDAMYWYRQDPGQGLRLIYYSQIVNDFQKGDIAEGYSVSREKKESFPLTVTSAQKNPTAFYLCASSIGLAGLSYNEQFFGPGTRLTVL.

The chain carries TRBV27 and TRBJ2-7; TRBD2 might be the D (6 bases). The germline V gene has CDR1 MNHEY and CDR2 SMNVEV (reference sequence). Between the trimmed V and J ends, which lost 0 bases and 7 bases, there was a span of 10 bases. CDR3 length equals 13 residues. The CDR3 loop reads CASSLSTGGEQYF. The CDR3 coding sequence is TGTGCCAGCAGTTTATCGACCGGGGGAGAGCAGTACTTC.

Only a few counts were recorded for this clone. The chain combines TRBV5-1 with TRBJ1-1, with 9 bases matching TRBD1. Per the germline V gene, CDR1 is SGHRS and CDR2 is YFSETQ. CDR3 size: 14 residues. V dropped 7 bases and J dropped 4; count of bases not matched to a gene: 8. The CDR3 reads CASSRQGVSTEAFF. CDR3 nucleotide sequence: TGCGCCAGCTCCCGACAGGGGGTGAGCACTGAAGCTTTCTTT. Filled out from reference TRBV5-1 and TRBJ1-1, the complete variable domain reads KAGVTQTPRYLIKTRGQQVTLSCSPISGHRSVSWYQQTPGQGLQFLFEYFSETQRNKGNFPGRFSGRQFSNSRSEMNVSTLELGDSALYLCASSRQGVSTEAFFGQGTRLTVV.

The chain uses TRBV28 and TRBJ2-7; D gene uncertain. Looked up from germline, CDR1 is MDHEN and CDR2 is SYDVKM. There are 14 residues in the CDR3. V lost 5 bases and J lost 3, with 14 bases in between. The CDR3 region is CASSLLRSSYEQYF. CDR3 DNA sequence: TGTGCCAGCAGTCTCCTACGCTCAAGCTACGAGCAGTACTTC.

The V and J genes are TRBV19 and TRBJ2-7, with D tentatively TRBD2 (7 bases). The V end was cut by 1 base, the J end by 3 bases, with 10 bases between. This CDR3 spans 14 amino acids. In germline, CDR1 is LNHDA, CDR2 SQIVND (reference sequence). CDR3 loop: CASSIGGGHYEQYF. The CDR3 DNA reads as TGTGCCAGTAGTATAGGGGGGGGCCACTACGAGCAGTACTTC.

The chain uses TRBV29-1 and TRBJ2-5; 14 bases agree with TRBD2. Looked up from germline, CDR1 is SQVTM and CDR2 is ANQGSEA. V dropped 4 bases and J dropped 4; count of bases not matched to a gene: 2. This CDR3 contains 14 residues. CDR3 loop: CSVVGLAGVETQYF. DNA for the CDR3: TGCAGCGTTGTGGGACTAGCGGGAGTAGAGACCCAGTACTTC.

The rearrangement links TRBV10-1 to TRBJ2-7; TRBD2 aligns across 10 bases. Germline V gene data show CDR1 as WNHNN and CDR2 as SYGVQD (reference sequence). This CDR3 is built from 13 residues. V shed 8 bases and J 2 bases; nucleotides not matched to a gene: 3. The DNA for the CDR3 is TGCGCCAGCCCTAGCGGGGGCCCCTACGAGCAGTACTTC. Translating it yields CASPSGGPYEQYF.

J is TRBJ2-7 and V is TRBV28; 14 bases map to TRBD2. This CDR3 has 18 amino acids. Germline lookup yields CDR1 MDHEN and CDR2 SYDVKM. The ends lost 2 bases at V and 3 bases at J; junction bases unmatched: 9. CDR3 bases: TGTGCCAGCAGTTTAAGGCCGGGACTAGCGGGAGCTCTCTACGAGCAGTACTTC. Protein product: CASSLRPGLAGALYEQYF.

The chain links TRBV18 to TRBJ2-7, with TRBD2 identical over 8 bases. This CDR3 has 14 residues. V lost 3 bases and J lost 4; bases outside the gene matches: 5. From germline, CDR1 is KGHSH and CDR2 LQKENI. The DNA of the CDR3 is TGTGCCAGCTCACCGGGAGCGGGAGATTACGAGCAGTACTTC. Its protein is CASSPGAGDYEQYF.